Listed here are 28 T cell receptor beta chains from one sample, sequenced in a study of blood T cell repertoires in COVID-19. Some clones are missing from TCRdb's copy, which holds only in-frame ones; the method was immunoSEQ multiplex PCR. The sample holds a few hundred thousand clones, around four fifths seen once. Material for sequencing was peripheral blood. Receptors originate from a woman in her 50s with active or convalescent COVID-19.

The chain uses TRBV11-2 and TRBJ1-2, with D perhaps matching TRBD1 (6 bases). The germline V gene has CDR1 SGHAT and CDR2 FQNNGV. The CDR3 spans 15 residues. Trimming cost V 7 bases and J 5 bases, with 20 bases left between them. The CDR3 reads CASTPERQGTYGYTF. The CDR3 DNA is TGTGCCAGCACCCCCGAAAGGCAGGGGACATATGGCTACACCTTC.

In DNA, the CDR3 is TGTGCCAGTACACGGACAGCGAATTCACCCCTCCACTTT. Encoded protein: CASTRTANSPLHF. The chain uses TRBV19 and TRBJ1-6, with D maybe TRBD1 (6 bases). CDR3 length equals 13 residues. CDR1 is LNHDA, CDR2 SQIVND, per germline (reference sequence). The V gene lost 7 bases and the J gene lost 7 bases, with 11 bases spanning the gap.

The chain has TRBV10-1 and TRBJ2-7; D possibly corresponds to TRBD1 (6 bases). Trimming removed 4 bases at V and 7 bases at J, with 17 bases between. In germline, CDR1 is WNHNN, CDR2 SYGVQD (reference sequence). The CDR3 runs to 14 residues. CDR3 in amino acids: CASSAEGGGREQYF. CDR3 sequence (DNA): TGCGCCAGCAGTGCCGAAGGGGGTGGAAGGGAGCAGTACTTC.

The chain joins TRBV5-1 to TRBJ2-1, with D perhaps matching TRBD1 (6 bases). Looked up from germline, CDR1 is SGHRS and CDR2 is YFSETQ. The germline V and J ends were trimmed by 4 bases and 0 bases, with 11 bases remaining between them. This CDR3 contains 15 residues. CDR3 DNA sequence: TGCGCCAGCAGCCCGGGGACACACTCCTACAATGAGCAGTTCTTC. Residues: CASSPGTHSYNEQFF. Complete variable domain (other parts from reference TRBV5-1 and TRBJ2-1): KAGVTQTPRYLIKTRGQQVTLSCSPISGHRSVSWYQQTPGQGLQFLFEYFSETQRNKGNFPGRFSGRQFSNSRSEMNVSTLELGDSALYLCASSPGTHSYNEQFFGPGTRLTVL.

The genes are TRBV5-1 and TRBJ1-1, with D possibly being TRBD1 (5 bases). Between the trimmed V and J ends, which lost 0 bases and 1 base, there was a span of 19 bases. The germline V gene encodes CDR1 SGHRS and CDR2 YFSETQ. The CDR3 has 18 amino acids. CDR3 nucleotides: TGCGCCAGCAGCTTGGACCTCCAGGGCACGAGACCGAACACTGAAGCTTTCTTT. This translates into CASSLDLQGTRPNTEAFF.

V gene TRBV29-1 combines with J gene TRBJ1-2, with 9 bases lining up with TRBD1. Germline V gene sequence: CDR1 SQVTM, CDR2 ANQGSEA. Trimming took 3 bases from V and 5 from J; bases not matched to a gene: 10. The CDR3 length is 15 residues. This CDR3 reads CSVEEGFGTGYGYTF. The CDR3 region has the DNA TGCAGCGTTGAGGAGGGGTTCGGGACAGGGTATGGCTACACCTTC.

This clone came up once. This rearrangement joins TRBV6-2 or TRBV6-3 to TRBJ2-1; 10 nucleotides match TRBD2. Losses at the gene ends were 1 base for V and 10 bases for J; bases not matched to a gene: 1. This CDR3 contains 13 residues. Germline-derived CDR1 and CDR2 are MNHEY and SVGEGT. This CDR3 reads CASSYLTSGEQFF. The CDR3 DNA sequence: TGTGCCAGCAGTTACTTGACTAGCGGGGAGCAGTTCTTC.

The V call is TRBV7-2, the J call TRBJ2-7, with a tentative D call TRBD2 (6 bases). CDR1 and CDR2 (germline): SGHTA, FQGNSA. Trimming removed 2 bases from V and 5 bases from J, with 10 bases in between. The CDR3 has 13 amino acids. The CDR3 DNA follows: TGTGCCAGCAGCTTAACTAGCCGACACGAGCAGTACTTC. It specifies CASSLTSRHEQYF.

This clone was counted a single time. The V and J genes are TRBV30 and TRBJ1-2; possibly TRBD1 for D (5 bases). Trimming left V 0 bases short and J 8 bases short, with 13 bases between. CDR3 length equals 13 residues. The V gene's germline CDR1 is GTSNPN and CDR2 SVGIG (reference sequence). CDR3 protein: CAWSVGVLGGYTF. The DNA of the CDR3 is TGTGCCTGGAGTGTAGGGGTACTGGGGGGCTACACCTTC.

V is TRBV6-1 and J is TRBJ2-1; TRBD2 matches 13 bases. The CDR3 consists of 17 residues. CDR1 and CDR2 (germline): MNHNS, SASEGT. V shed 0 bases and J 7 bases; nucleotides not matched to a gene: 6. CDR3 loop: CASSEAERTSGRNEQFF. CDR3 sequence (DNA): TGTGCCAGCAGTGAAGCGGAGAGGACTAGCGGGAGAAATGAGCAGTTCTTC.

The chain has TRBV10-3 and TRBJ2-5, with 9 positions matching TRBD2. Germline V gene sequence: CDR1 ENHRY, CDR2 SYGVKD. Trimming cost V 4 bases and J 5 bases; bases outside gene matches: 2. The CDR3 has 13 residues. Here the CDR3 reads CAISVSGSETQYF. Here the CDR3 DNA reads TGTGCCATCAGTGTTAGCGGGAGTGAGACCCAGTACTTC.

This clone was found once. The rearrangement uses TRBV9 and TRBJ2-2, with 9 bases fitting TRBD2. Germline V gene lookup returns CDR1 SGDLS and CDR2 YYNGEE. V lost 4 bases to trimming and J lost 7 bases; unmatched junction nucleotides: 2. There are 13 residues in the CDR3. The CDR3 DNA reads TGTGCCAGCAGCCTTAGCGGGAGCGGGGAGCTGTTTTTT. Its protein is CASSLSGSGELFF.

CDR3 bases: TGCGCCAGCAGCCAAACCTCAGGGCCCGGAAACACCATATATTTT. It translates to CASSQTSGPGNTIYF. The rearrangement joins TRBV4-1 to TRBJ1-3; perhaps TRBD1 as D (5 bases). CDR1 MGHRA and CDR2 YSYEKL come from the germline V gene. Deletions cut 2 bases from V and 4 bases from J, with 12 bases between. CDR3 size: 15 residues.

This clone was seen just once. The chain carries TRBV30 and TRBJ1-3, with 8 nucleotides matching TRBD1. The germline gives CDR1 GTSNPN, CDR2 SVGIG (reference sequence). The CDR3 spans 15 residues. V dropped 1 base and J dropped 5; count of bases not matched to a gene: 7. CDR3 region: CAWSDSDRARNTIYF. Written as DNA, the CDR3 is TGTGCCTGGAGTGACTCGGACAGGGCGAGAAACACCATATATTTT.

V usage is TRBV6-5 and J usage is TRBJ2-1, with TRBD2 matching over 9 bases. Germline CDR1 MNHEY, CDR2 SVGAGI. The CDR3 extends over 15 amino acids. J lost 4 bases, V lost 5 bases, and 6 bases had no gene match. CDR3 in amino acids: CASSRRLAAYNEQFF. CDR3 in DNA: TGTGCCAGCAGTCGAAGACTAGCGGCATACAATGAGCAGTTCTTC.

The chain couples TRBV7-2 to TRBJ2-3; 8 bases map to TRBD2. The trim removed 1 base at V and 1 base at J, leaving 7 bases unmatched. This CDR3 contains 17 residues. Germline V gene data show CDR1 as SGHTA and CDR2 as FQGNSA. The CDR3 loop is CASSLVAAGGRTDTQYF. As DNA, the CDR3 is TGTGCCAGCAGCTTAGTAGCCGCGGGAGGCCGCACAGATACGCAGTATTTT.

The chain joins TRBV3-1 (or the pseudogene TRBV3-2) to TRBJ2-1; 7 bases align to TRBD2. From germline, CDR1 is LGHDT and CDR2 YNNKEL (reference sequence). The ends lost 1 base at V and 2 bases at J; junction bases unmatched: 5. The CDR3 is 16 amino acids. The CDR3: CASSQAPGTTYNEQFF. The CDR3 DNA reads as TGTGCCAGCAGCCAAGCCCCCGGGACTACCTACAATGAGCAGTTCTTC.

The rearrangement joins TRBV7-2 to TRBJ2-3; D remains ambiguous. Per the germline V gene, CDR1 is SGHTA and CDR2 is FQGNSA. V lost 1 base and J 2 bases, leaving 10 bases between the germline ends. This CDR3 has 15 amino acids. This CDR3 is CASSLGGHITDTQYF. DNA for the CDR3: TGTGCCAGCAGCTTAGGAGGCCATATCACAGATACGCAGTATTTT.

V and J are TRBV28 and TRBJ1-4, with a possible D match to TRBD1 (5 bases). V lost 5 bases and J 4 bases, leaving 17 bases between the germline ends. Germline values: CDR1 MDHEN, CDR2 SYDVKM. This CDR3 has 16 amino acids. CDR3 sequence: CASSPRLGGDNEKLFF. The CDR3 DNA is TGTGCCAGCAGTCCCCGGTTGGGGGGTGATAATGAAAAACTGTTTTTT.

This clone came up a few times. J is TRBJ1-3 and V is TRBV30; 7 bases align to TRBD1. Germline V gene lookup returns CDR1 GTSNPN and CDR2 SVGIG (reference sequence). The CDR3 consists of 12 residues. J lost 4 bases, V lost 5 bases, and 2 bases had no gene match. CDR3 sequence: CAWGTAGNTIYF. DNA for the CDR3: TGTGCCTGGGGGACAGCGGGAAACACCATATATTTT.

The rearrangement uses TRBV10-3 and TRBJ1-1; tentatively, D is TRBD1 (6 bases). This CDR3 is 13 amino acids long. Trimming shortened V by 4 bases and J by 3 bases, and 9 bases separated the two germline ends. Germline CDR1 ENHRY, CDR2 SYGVKD. CDR3 region: CAISANRDTEAFF. The CDR3 bases are TGTGCCATCAGTGCGAACAGGGACACTGAAGCTTTCTTT.

This chain connects TRBV3-1 (or the pseudogene TRBV3-2) to TRBJ2-7; 10 bases are a match to TRBD2. The germline gives CDR1 LGHDT, CDR2 YNNKEL (reference sequence). With V trimmed by 6 bases and J by 3 bases, 5 bases remained unmatched. This CDR3 comprises 14 residues. The chain's CDR3 is CASSRGLAVYEQYF. The CDR3 nucleotides are TGTGCCAGCAGTCGAGGACTAGCGGTCTACGAGCAGTACTTC.

This rearrangement joins TRBV7-9 to TRBJ1-2; D ambiguous. Germline V CDR1 and CDR2: SEHNR, FQNEAQ (reference sequence). The germline V and J ends were trimmed by 0 bases and 2 bases, with 7 bases remaining between them. The CDR3 runs 14 residues. This CDR3 is CASSLASPNYGYTF. The CDR3 DNA reads as TGTGCCAGCAGCTTAGCCTCTCCGAACTATGGCTACACCTTC.

The chain has TRBV5-6 and TRBJ1-2, with 12 bases lining up with TRBD1. J gave up 4 bases and V 1 base, and 8 bases lay outside the gene matches. The CDR3 has 17 amino acids. Germline V gene lookup returns CDR1 SGHDT and CDR2 YYEEEE. The CDR3 protein is CASSLLGQGAGGYGYTF. The CDR3 DNA is TGTGCCAGCAGCTTGCTGGGACAGGGGGCGGGGGGCTATGGCTACACCTTC.

The V and J genes are TRBV12-5 and TRBJ2-5; perhaps TRBD1 as D (6 bases). Trimming removed 6 bases at V and 7 bases at J, with 15 bases between. This CDR3 has 13 amino acids. Germline loops: CDR1 LGHNT, CDR2 FRNRAP. The CDR3 DNA reads TGTGCTAGTGGACACAGGGCGGCGGGGACCCAGTACTTC. Its protein product is CASGHRAAGTQYF. Using reference TRBV12-5 and TRBJ2-5 for the parts outside the CDR3, the full variable domain is DARVTQTPRHKVTEMGQEVTMRCQPILGHNTVFWYRQTMMQGLELLAYFRNRAPLDDSGMPKDRFSAEMPDATLATLKIQPSEPRDSAVYFCASGHRAAGTQYFGPGTRLLVL.

This clone was counted between two and nine times. This sample also contains other DNA sequences that code for the same CDR3. This chain joins TRBV5-1 and TRBJ2-3; tentatively, D is TRBD2 (6 bases). V was trimmed by 2 bases and J by 6 bases, leaving 10 bases between them. CDR1 is SGHRS and CDR2 is YFSETQ in the germline V gene. The CDR3 is made up of 13 amino acids. The CDR3 bases are TGCGCCAGCAGCTTCTGGGGGAGGGATACGCAGTATTTT. Translating gives CASSFWGRDTQYF.

The chain combines TRBV4-1 with TRBJ2-1; 12 bases map to TRBD2. The ends lost 1 base at V and 8 bases at J; junction bases unmatched: 9. The germline V gene encodes CDR1 MGHRA and CDR2 YSYEKL. This CDR3 is built from 17 residues. CDR3 nucleotides: TGCGCCAGCAGCCAAGTTGTGACTAGCGGGAGTTATTATGAGCAGTTCTTC. It is translated as CASSQVVTSGSYYEQFF.

This chain links TRBV5-6 with TRBJ2-3; 11 nucleotides line up with TRBD2. CDR1 and CDR2 (germline): SGHDT, YYEEEE. Trimming cost V 2 bases and J 3 bases; bases outside gene matches: 11. The CDR3 runs 18 residues. CDR3 loop: CASSFQTGSSGRTDTQYF. DNA of the CDR3: TGTGCCAGCAGCTTTCAAACCGGGTCTAGCGGGAGGACAGATACGCAGTATTTT.